One sample yielded the 19 T cell receptor beta chains listed below, sequenced in a study of T cell responses to AZD1222 COVID-19 vaccine. TCRdb's copy holds only in-frame clones and misses some; the assay was immunoSEQ multiplex PCR. The sample records approximately 200,000 clones, about 89% being singletons. Sequenced material: peripheral blood, taken on day 0 of MenACWY control vaccination. The source is an adult in good health.

The rearrangement links TRBV27 to TRBJ2-5; tentatively, D is TRBD2 (6 bases). The CDR3 is 14 residues long. The V gene's germline CDR1 is MNHEY and CDR2 SMNVEV (reference sequence). V was clipped by 1 base and J by 1 base, with 7 bases between them. The CDR3, as DNA: TGTGCCAGCAGTTTATACGGGGGCCAAGAGACCCAGTACTTC. It codes for CASSLYGGQETQYF.

CDR3 loop: CASSPSTGLAGGLDTQYF. The CDR3 coding sequence is TGTGCCAGCAGTCCATCCACGGGACTAGCGGGAGGGTTGGATACGCAGTATTTT. V is TRBV6-4 and J is TRBJ2-3; 16 positions match TRBD2. Trimming took 5 bases from V and 6 from J; bases not matched to a gene: 11. From germline, CDR1 is MRHNA and CDR2 SNTAGT. The CDR3 covers 18 residues.

The chain couples TRBV19 to TRBJ1-3, with no clear D. V lost 3 bases and J 2 bases, leaving 8 bases between the germline ends. The CDR3 runs to 14 residues. From germline, CDR1 is LNHDA and CDR2 SQIVND (reference sequence). The DNA of the CDR3 is TGTGCCAGTAGTATCCCGGGTACTGGAAACACCATATATTTT. Translated: CASSIPGTGNTIYF.

The gene calls are TRBV11-3 and TRBJ2-3, with 14 nucleotides matching TRBD2. This CDR3 comprises 17 residues. V trimming: 5 bases; J trimming: 3 bases; junction bases outside the gene matches: 7. From germline, CDR1 is SGHNT and CDR2 YENEEA. The CDR3 loop reads CASSPGTSGSGTDTQYF. The CDR3 region has the DNA TGTGCCAGCAGCCCCGGGACTAGCGGGAGCGGAACAGATACGCAGTATTTT.

Remarks on this clone: Other DNA sequences from this sample encode an identical CDR3 as well. The V gene is TRBV6-5, the J gene TRBJ1-4, with D unclear. Germline V lookup: CDR1 MNHEY, CDR2 SVGAGI. The CDR3 is made up of 11 amino acids. V was clipped by 4 bases and J by 8 bases, with 5 bases between them. The CDR3 DNA reads TGTGCCAGCAGTTCCGGAGAAAAACTGTTTTTT. Translated, it gives CASSSGEKLFF.

The J gene is TRBJ2-2, the V gene TRBV4-3; D remains unclear. Trimming removed 4 bases at V and 6 bases at J, with 9 bases between. This CDR3 spans 13 amino acids. CDR1 is LGHNA and CDR2 is YSLEER in the germline V gene. CDR3 sequence: CASSPRGSGELFF. The CDR3 DNA follows: TGCGCCAGCAGCCCTCGCGGCTCCGGGGAGCTGTTTTTT.

The V and J genes are TRBV2 and TRBJ2-2, with D possibly TRBD1 on 5 matching bases. CDR1 and CDR2 from the germline V gene are SNHLY and FYNNEI. The CDR3 contains 12 residues. The V end lost 5 bases, the J end lost 9 bases, and 10 bases lay between the germline ends. For the CDR3, the DNA is TGTGCCAGCAGTATGACAGTCCGGGAGCTGTTTTTT. Its protein product is CASSMTVRELFF.

The V and J genes are TRBV5-1 and TRBJ2-2; 7 bases agree with TRBD2. The CDR3 sequence is 16 residues long. V lost 4 bases to trimming and J lost 3 bases; unmatched junction nucleotides: 9. Germline values: CDR1 SGHRS, CDR2 YFSETQ. CDR3 in amino acids: CASSPPSGADTGELFF. CDR3 sequence (DNA): TGCGCCAGCAGCCCACCCAGCGGGGCCGACACCGGGGAGCTGTTTTTT.

This chain links TRBV5-5 with TRBJ2-7; D ambiguous. CDR1 and CDR2 (germline): SGHKS, YYEKEE (reference sequence). The CDR3 runs to 15 residues. V was trimmed by 5 bases and J by 2 bases, leaving 17 bases between them. The CDR3 protein is CASSRLDLVPYEQYF. The CDR3 DNA follows: TGTGCCAGCAGTCGGTTGGACCTCGTGCCCTACGAGCAGTACTTC.

This chain connects TRBV6-1 to TRBJ2-5; D might be TRBD2 (7 bases). Germline V gives CDR1 MNHNS, CDR2 SASEGT. The CDR3 contains 16 residues. V was cut by 2 bases and J by 4 bases, with 17 bases left in between. The CDR3 nucleotides are TGTGCCAGCAGTGAATCTCCGGGGGGCTGGGGAGAGACCCAGTACTTC. This translates into CASSESPGGWGETQYF.

The chain couples TRBV15 to TRBJ2-5; the D is unclear. The CDR3 loop spans 16 amino acids. In germline, CDR1 is LNHNV, CDR2 YYDKDF (reference sequence). V lost 1 base and J lost 1, with 13 bases in between. CDR3 protein: CATSRVTRAGQETQYF. The DNA of the CDR3 is TGTGCCACCAGCAGAGTTACAAGGGCAGGCCAAGAGACCCAGTACTTC.

The rearrangement joins TRBV28 to TRBJ1-6; TRBD1 might be the D (5 bases). The CDR3 is 13 amino acids. Trimming stripped 3 bases from V and 6 bases from J, with 6 bases between. In germline, CDR1 is MDHEN, CDR2 SYDVKM. Here the CDR3 DNA reads TGTGCCAGCAGTTTCAGGGTTAATTCACCCCTCCACTTT. Protein: CASSFRVNSPLHF.

This rearrangement joins TRBV27 to TRBJ1-1, with TRBD1 matching over 8 bases. This CDR3 is 14 amino acids long. Trimming removed 3 bases from V and 0 bases from J; junction bases left unmatched: 0. Germline V gene data show CDR1 as MNHEY and CDR2 as SMNVEV (reference sequence). CDR3 DNA: TGTGCCAGCAGTTTGGGACAGGTGAACACTGAAGCTTTCTTT. This translates into CASSLGQVNTEAFF.

The table lists this clone with a count of one. CDR3 DNA sequence: TGTGCCAGCAGCTTGGCTATGTTGAACTATGGCTACACCTTC. It yields the protein CASSLAMLNYGYTF. V usage is TRBV5-8 and J usage is TRBJ1-2; D call uncertain. Germline assignment: CDR1 SGHTS and CDR2 YDEGEE. V dropped 0 bases and J dropped 2 bases, with 8 bases sitting between them. The CDR3 runs 14 residues.

This rearrangement joins TRBV9 to TRBJ2-7; D is perhaps TRBD2 (7 bases). V lost 0 bases, J lost 5 bases, and 15 bases lay in between. From germline, CDR1 is SGDLS and CDR2 YYNGEE. CDR3 length: 15 amino acids. DNA for the CDR3: TGTGCCAGCAGCGTAGTAGGGGGGAGGGGCGACGAGCAGTACTTC. This sequence encodes CASSVVGGRGDEQYF.

V gene TRBV27 combines with J gene TRBJ1-2; D is unclear. CDR1 is MNHEY, CDR2 SMNVEV, per germline (reference sequence). V was cut by 2 bases and J by 6 bases, with 13 bases left in between. CDR3 length: 14 residues. In DNA form, the CDR3 reads TGTGCCAGCAGTTTAGGTGCCGGCGGGAATGGCTACACCTTC. Its translation is CASSLGAGGNGYTF.

V gene TRBV6-5 combines with J gene TRBJ2-7; D not certain. The CDR3 totals 12 residues. Trimming stripped 4 bases from V and 6 bases from J, with 10 bases between. Germline assignment: CDR1 MNHEY and CDR2 SVGAGI. The CDR3 DNA reads as TGTGCCAGCAGTTGGGAAACATCCGAGCAGTACTTC. Translating it yields CASSWETSEQYF.

The chain employs TRBV28 and TRBJ1-5; TRBD1 agrees at 7 bases. The germline V gene encodes CDR1 MDHEN and CDR2 SYDVKM. The CDR3 totals 15 residues. Trimming removed 6 bases from V and 4 bases from J; junction bases left unmatched: 9. CDR3 in amino acids: CASRGTGAQNQPQHF. For the CDR3, the DNA is TGTGCCAGCAGGGGTACAGGGGCCCAAAATCAGCCCCAGCATTTT.

The J gene is TRBJ2-5, the V gene TRBV30; perhaps D is TRBD1 or TRBD2 (5 bases each). Germline V lookup: CDR1 GTSNPN, CDR2 SVGIG (reference sequence). V was cut by 0 bases and J by 3 bases, with 14 bases left in between. CDR3 length: 15 amino acids. Here the CDR3 reads CAWSVWGRGEETQYF. The CDR3 DNA is TGTGCCTGGAGTGTATGGGGTCGGGGCGAAGAGACCCAGTACTTC.